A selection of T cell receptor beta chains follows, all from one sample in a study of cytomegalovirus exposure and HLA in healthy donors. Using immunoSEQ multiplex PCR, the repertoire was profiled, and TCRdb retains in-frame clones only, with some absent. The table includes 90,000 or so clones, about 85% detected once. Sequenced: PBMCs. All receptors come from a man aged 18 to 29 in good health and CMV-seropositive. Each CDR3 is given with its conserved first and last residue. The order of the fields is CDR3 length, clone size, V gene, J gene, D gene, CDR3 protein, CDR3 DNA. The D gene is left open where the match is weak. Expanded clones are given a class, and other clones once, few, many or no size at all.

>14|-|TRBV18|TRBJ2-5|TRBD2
CASSALAGDRTQYF
TGTGCCAGCTCCGCTCTAGCGGGAGATAGGACCCAGTACTTC
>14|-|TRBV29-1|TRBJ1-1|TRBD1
CSGNQQGRNTEAFF
TGCAGCGGAAATCAACAGGGGAGAAACACTGAAGCTTTCTTT
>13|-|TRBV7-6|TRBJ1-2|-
CASSRTEQYGYTF
TGTGCCAGCAGCCGAACAGAGCAATATGGCTACACCTTC
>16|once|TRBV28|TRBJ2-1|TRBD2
CASSSILAEYYNEQFF
TGTGCCAGCAGTTCCATTCTAGCGGAGTACTACAATGAGCAGTTCTTC
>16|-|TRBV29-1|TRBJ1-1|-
CSVEDQNLKSGWEAFF
TGCAGCGTTGAAGATCAAAATTTAAAGTCGGGGTGGGAAGCTTTCTTT
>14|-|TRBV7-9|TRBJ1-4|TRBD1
CASSEGQGSEKLFF
TGTGCCAGCAGCGAGGGACAGGGGAGTGAAAAACTGTTTTTT
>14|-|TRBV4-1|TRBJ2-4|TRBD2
CASSLSGGKNIQYF
TGCGCCAGCAGCCTGAGCGGGGGTAAAAACATTCAGTACTTC
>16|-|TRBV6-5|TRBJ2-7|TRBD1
CASSYSWTGGFYEQYF
TGTGCCAGCAGTTACTCGTGGACAGGGGGCTTCTACGAGCAGTACTTC
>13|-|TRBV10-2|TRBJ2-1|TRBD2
CASQGLAGNEQFF
TGCGCCAGCCAGGGACTAGCGGGCAATGAGCAGTTCTTC
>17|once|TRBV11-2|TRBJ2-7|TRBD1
CASSPLGGTGGQGEQYF
TGTGCCAGCAGCCCCTTAGGTGGGACAGGGGGTCAGGGGGAGCAGTACTTC
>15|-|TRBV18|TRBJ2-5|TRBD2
CASSPGVAGEETQYF
TGTGCCAGCTCACCCGGAGTAGCGGGAGAAGAGACCCAGTACTTC
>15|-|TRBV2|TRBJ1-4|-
CASTHGISTNEKLFF
TGTGCCAGCACCCACGGGATCTCAACTAATGAAAAACTGTTTTTT
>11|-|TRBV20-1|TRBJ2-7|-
CSASGPYEQYF
TGCAGTGCTAGTGGGCCCTACGAGCAGTACTTC
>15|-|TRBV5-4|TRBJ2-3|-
CASSLGQGSGDTQYF
TGTGCCAGCAGCTTGGGGCAGGGCAGTGGTGATACGCAGTATTTT
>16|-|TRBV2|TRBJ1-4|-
CASSESGGATNEKLFF
TGTGCCAGCAGTGAATCCGGCGGAGCAACTAATGAAAAACTGTTTTTT
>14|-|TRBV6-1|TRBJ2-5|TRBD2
CASSAAGGIETQYF
TGTGCCAGCAGTGCAGCCGGGGGGATCGAGACCCAGTACTTC
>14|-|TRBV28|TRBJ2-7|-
CASSSPGVEGEQYF
TGTGCCAGCAGTTCCCCTGGGGTGGAGGGCGAGCAGTACTTC
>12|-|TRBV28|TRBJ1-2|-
CASRPGHYGYTF
TGTGCCAGCCGACCAGGACATTATGGCTACACCTTC
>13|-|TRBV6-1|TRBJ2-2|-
CASSPVGGGELFF
TGTGCCAGCAGTCCCGTCGGGGGCGGGGAGCTGTTTTTT
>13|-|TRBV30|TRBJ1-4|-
CASQSATNEKLFF
TGTGCCTCCCAGAGCGCAACTAATGAAAAACTGTTTTTT
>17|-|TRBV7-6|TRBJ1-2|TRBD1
CASSLDIPDRDYYGYTF
TGTGCCAGCAGCTTAGATATTCCAGACAGGGACTACTATGGCTACACCTTC
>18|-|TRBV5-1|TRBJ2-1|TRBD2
CASSPGRGTSGTNNEQFF
TGCGCCAGCAGCCCAGGTCGTGGGACTAGCGGGACTAACAATGAGCAGTTCTTC
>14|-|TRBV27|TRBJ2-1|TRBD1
CASSFDRVYNEQFF
TGTGCCAGCAGTTTCGACAGGGTCTACAATGAGCAGTTCTTC
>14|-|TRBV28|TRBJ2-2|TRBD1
CASSTGTGTGELFF
TGTGCCAGCAGTACCGGGACAGGGACCGGGGAGCTGTTTTTT
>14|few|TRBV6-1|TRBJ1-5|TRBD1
CASRGQGDIQPQHF
TGTGCCAGCAGGGGACAGGGGGATATTCAGCCCCAGCATTTT
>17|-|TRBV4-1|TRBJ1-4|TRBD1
CASSQADRGQANEKLFF
TGCGCCAGCAGCCAGGCGGACAGGGGTCAAGCTAATGAAAAACTGTTTTTT
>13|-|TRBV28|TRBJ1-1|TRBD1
CASYSTGAGQAFF
TGTGCCAGCTACTCAACAGGGGCCGGTCAAGCTTTCTTT
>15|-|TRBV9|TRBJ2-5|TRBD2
CASSVGTTAQETQYF
TGTGCCAGCAGCGTGGGGACTACCGCCCAAGAGACCCAGTACTTC
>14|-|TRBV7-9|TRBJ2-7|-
CASSFNALGAEQYF
TGTGCCAGCAGCTTCAACGCTCTGGGGGCCGAGCAGTACTTC
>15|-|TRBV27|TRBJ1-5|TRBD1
CASSLGTGANQPQHF
TGTGCCAGCAGTTTAGGGACAGGGGCTAATCAGCCCCAGCATTTT
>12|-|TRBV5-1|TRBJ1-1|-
CASSFMGGEAFF
TGCGCCAGCAGCTTCATGGGGGGTGAAGCTTTCTTT
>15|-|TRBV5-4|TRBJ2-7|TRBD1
CASSPSRDRGYEQYF
TGTGCCAGCAGCCCAAGCCGGGACAGGGGTTACGAGCAGTACTTC
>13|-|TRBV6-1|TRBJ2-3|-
CASRTEQAGTQYF
TGTGCCAGCAGAACGGAACAGGCAGGTACGCAGTATTTT
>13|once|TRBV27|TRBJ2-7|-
CASSSKLGYEQYF
TGTGCCAGCTCTTCTAAGCTCGGGTACGAGCAGTACTTC
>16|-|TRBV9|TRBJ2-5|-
CASSADIRAGKETQYF
TGTGCCAGCAGCGCAGACATCCGCGCGGGGAAAGAGACCCAGTACTTC
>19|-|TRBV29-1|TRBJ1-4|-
CSARIPKTGRGRSNEKLFF
TGCAGCGCCCGAATCCCCAAGACAGGTCGCGGGCGATCTAATGAAAAACTGTTTTTT
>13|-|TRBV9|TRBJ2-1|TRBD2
CASSDTGGNEQFF
TGTGCCAGCAGTGATACGGGGGGGAATGAGCAGTTCTTC